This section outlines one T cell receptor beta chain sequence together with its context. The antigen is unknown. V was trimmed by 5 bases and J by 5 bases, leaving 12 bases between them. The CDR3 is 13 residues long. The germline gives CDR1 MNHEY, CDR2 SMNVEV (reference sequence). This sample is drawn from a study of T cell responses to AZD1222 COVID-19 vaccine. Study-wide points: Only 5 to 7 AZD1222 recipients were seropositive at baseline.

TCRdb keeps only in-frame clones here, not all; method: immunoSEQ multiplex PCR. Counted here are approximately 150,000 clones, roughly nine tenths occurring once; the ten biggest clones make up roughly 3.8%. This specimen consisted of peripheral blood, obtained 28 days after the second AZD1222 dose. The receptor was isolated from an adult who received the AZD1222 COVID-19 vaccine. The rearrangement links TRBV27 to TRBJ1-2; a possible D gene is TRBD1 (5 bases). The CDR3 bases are TGTGCCAGCAGTGAAAGGGGTCTGTATGGCTACACCTTC. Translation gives CASSERGLYGYTF.